The clone carrying this TCR beta chain showed up just a few times. Its target is not known. The germline V and J ends were trimmed by 7 bases and 6 bases, with 16 bases remaining between them. The length of the CDR3 is 15 residues. Germline V gene data show CDR1 as MDHEN and CDR2 as SYDVKM. This sample was taken from a study of T cell repertoires in cytomegalovirus infection. About the research overall: Both recently identified HLA-C-restricted and well-studied HLA-B-restricted CMV epitopes were used in the study. Public TCR beta signatures marked donors with CMV infection and the matching HLA. Study-wide results and limits: Clonotype analysis showed dominance of the ex vivo response by HLA-C-restricted CMV-specific TCR beta clonotypes. Identification of carriers of CMV plus the relevant HLA was performed using cumulative public TCR beta family frequency.

TCRdb reprocessed the reads with MiXCR, giving one entry per CDR3 protein. The sample has 680,000 or so distinct CDR3 sequences; around 31% are singletons. Here the sequenced sample was cultured PBMCs, taken from culture after CMV antigen stimulation. The chain recombines TRBV28 with TRBJ1-6; D is perhaps TRBD1 (5 bases). This clonotype originated in a human donor in good health (CMV status not recorded). Some clones in this sample may be carry-over from other donors' samples. CDR3: CASMLRVGSNSPLHF. CDR3 DNA sequence: TGTGCCAGCATGCTCAGGGTAGGAAGTAATTCACCCCTCCACTTT.